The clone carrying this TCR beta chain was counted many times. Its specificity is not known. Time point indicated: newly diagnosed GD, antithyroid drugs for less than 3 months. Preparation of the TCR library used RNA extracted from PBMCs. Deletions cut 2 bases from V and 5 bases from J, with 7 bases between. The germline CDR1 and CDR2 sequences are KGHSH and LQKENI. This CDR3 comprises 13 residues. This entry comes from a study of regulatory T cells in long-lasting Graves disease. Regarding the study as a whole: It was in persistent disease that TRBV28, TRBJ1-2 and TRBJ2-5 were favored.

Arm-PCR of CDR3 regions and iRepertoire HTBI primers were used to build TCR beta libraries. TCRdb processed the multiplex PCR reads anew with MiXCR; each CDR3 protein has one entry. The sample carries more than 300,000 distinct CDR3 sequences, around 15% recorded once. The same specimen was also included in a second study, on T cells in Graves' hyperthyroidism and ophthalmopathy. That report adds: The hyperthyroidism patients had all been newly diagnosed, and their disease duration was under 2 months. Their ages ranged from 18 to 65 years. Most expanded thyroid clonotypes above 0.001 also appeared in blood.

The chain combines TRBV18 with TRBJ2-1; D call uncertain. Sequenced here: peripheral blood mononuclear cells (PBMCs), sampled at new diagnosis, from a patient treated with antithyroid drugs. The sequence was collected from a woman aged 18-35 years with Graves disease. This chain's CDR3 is CASSPSRDNEQFF. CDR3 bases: TGTGCCAGCTCACCATCTAGGGACAATGAGCAGTTCTTC.